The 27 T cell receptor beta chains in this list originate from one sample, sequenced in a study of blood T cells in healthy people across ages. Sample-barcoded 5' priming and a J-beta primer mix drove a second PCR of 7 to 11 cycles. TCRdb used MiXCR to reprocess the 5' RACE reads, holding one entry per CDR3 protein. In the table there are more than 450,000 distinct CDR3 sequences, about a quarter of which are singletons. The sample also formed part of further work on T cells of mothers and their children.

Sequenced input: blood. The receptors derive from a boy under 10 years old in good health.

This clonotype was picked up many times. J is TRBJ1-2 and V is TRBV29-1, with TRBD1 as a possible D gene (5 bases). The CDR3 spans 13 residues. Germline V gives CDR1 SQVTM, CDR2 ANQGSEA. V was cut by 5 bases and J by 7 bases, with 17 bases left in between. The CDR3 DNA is TGCAGCGTTCCTCCGGTCGGGGGAGGTGGCTACACCTTC. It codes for CSVPPVGGGGYTF.

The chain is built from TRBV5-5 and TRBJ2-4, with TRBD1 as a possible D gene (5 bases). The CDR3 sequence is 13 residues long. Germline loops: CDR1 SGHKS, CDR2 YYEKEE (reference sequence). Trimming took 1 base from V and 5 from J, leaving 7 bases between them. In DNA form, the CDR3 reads TGTGCCAGCAGCTTGATGGGGCAAAACATTCAGTACTTC. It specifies CASSLMGQNIQYF.

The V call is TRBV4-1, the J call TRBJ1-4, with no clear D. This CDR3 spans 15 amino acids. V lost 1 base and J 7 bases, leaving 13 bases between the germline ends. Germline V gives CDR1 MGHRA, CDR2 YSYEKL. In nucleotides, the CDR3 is TGCGCCAGCAGCCAAGTAGGGTCGGGCCCTGAAAAACTGTTTTTT. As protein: CASSQVGSGPEKLFF.

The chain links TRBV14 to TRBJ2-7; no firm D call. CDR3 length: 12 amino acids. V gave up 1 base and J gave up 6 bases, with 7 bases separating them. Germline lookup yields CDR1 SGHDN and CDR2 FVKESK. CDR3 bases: TGTGCCAGCAGCCAAGTTAAGGGCGAGCAGTACTTC. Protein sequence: CASSQVKGEQYF.

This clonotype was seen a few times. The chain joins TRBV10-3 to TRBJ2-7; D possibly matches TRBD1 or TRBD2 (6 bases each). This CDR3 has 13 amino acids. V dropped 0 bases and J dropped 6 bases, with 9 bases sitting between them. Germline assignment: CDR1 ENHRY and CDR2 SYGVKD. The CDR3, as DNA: TGTGCCATCAGTGAGTCGGGGGGCGGCGAGCAGTACTTC. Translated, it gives CAISESGGGEQYF.

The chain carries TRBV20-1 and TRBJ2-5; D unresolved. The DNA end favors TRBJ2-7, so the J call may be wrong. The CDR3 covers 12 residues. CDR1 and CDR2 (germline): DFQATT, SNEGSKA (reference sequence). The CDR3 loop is CSARDRTGEQYF. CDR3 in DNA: TGCAGTGCTAGAGATCGGACGGGCGAGCAGTACTTC.

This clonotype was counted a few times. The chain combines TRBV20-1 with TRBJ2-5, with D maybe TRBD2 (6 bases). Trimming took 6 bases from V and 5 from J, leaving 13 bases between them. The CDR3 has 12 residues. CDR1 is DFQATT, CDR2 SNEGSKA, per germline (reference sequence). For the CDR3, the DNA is TGCAGTGCAGCGAGACTAGGGGAGACCCAGTACTTC. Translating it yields CSAARLGETQYF.

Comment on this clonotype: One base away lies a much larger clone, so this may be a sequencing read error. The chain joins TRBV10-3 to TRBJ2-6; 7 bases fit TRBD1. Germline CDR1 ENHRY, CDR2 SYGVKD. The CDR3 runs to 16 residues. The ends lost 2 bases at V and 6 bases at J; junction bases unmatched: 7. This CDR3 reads CAISEEGTAEANVLTF. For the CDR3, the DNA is TGTGCCATCAGTGAGGAAGGGACAGCTGAGGCCAACGTCCTGACTTTC.

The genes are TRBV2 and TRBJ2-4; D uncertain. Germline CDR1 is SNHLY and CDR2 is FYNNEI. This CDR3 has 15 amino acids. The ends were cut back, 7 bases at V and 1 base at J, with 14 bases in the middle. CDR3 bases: TGTGCCAGCACCAAAGACGGTGGGGCCAAAAACATTCAGTACTTC. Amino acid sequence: CASTKDGGAKNIQYF. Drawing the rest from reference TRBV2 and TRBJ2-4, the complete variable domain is EPEVTQTPSHQVTQMGQEVILRCVPISNHLYFYWYRQILGQKVEFLVSFYNNEISEKSEIFDDQFSVERPDGSNFTLKIRSTKLEDSAMYFCASTKDGGAKNIQYFGAGTRLSVL.

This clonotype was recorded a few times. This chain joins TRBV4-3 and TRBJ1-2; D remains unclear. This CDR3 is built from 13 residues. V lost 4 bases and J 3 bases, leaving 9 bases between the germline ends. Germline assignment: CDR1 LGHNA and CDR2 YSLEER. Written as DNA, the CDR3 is TGCGCCAGCAGCCCGGGAATCGACTATGGCTACACCTTC. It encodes CASSPGIDYGYTF.

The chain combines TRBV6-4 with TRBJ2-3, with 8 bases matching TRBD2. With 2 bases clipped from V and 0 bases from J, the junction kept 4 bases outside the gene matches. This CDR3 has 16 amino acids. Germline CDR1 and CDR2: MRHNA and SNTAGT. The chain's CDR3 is CASSDKAGGSTDTQYF. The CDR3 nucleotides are TGTGCCAGCAGTGACAAGGCGGGAGGAAGCACAGATACGCAGTATTTT.

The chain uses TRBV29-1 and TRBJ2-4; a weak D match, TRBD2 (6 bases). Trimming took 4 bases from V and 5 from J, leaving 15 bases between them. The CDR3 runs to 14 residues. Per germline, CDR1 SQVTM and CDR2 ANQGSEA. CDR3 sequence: CSVVDGSEENIQYF. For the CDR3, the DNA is TGCAGCGTTGTTGACGGGAGCGAGGAAAACATTCAGTACTTC.

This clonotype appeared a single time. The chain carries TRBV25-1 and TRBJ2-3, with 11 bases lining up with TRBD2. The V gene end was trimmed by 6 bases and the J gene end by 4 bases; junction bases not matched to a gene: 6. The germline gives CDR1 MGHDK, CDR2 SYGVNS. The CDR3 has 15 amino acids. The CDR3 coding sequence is TGTGCCAGCAGCCCAACTAGCGGGAGCGCAGATACGCAGTATTTT. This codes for CASSPTSGSADTQYF.

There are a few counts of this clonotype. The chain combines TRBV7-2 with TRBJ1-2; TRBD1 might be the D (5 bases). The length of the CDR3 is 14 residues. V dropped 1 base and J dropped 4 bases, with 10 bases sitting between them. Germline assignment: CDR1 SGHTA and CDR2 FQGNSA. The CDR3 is CASSLGRVSYGYTF. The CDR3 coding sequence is TGTGCCAGCAGCTTAGGCAGGGTTTCCTATGGCTACACCTTC. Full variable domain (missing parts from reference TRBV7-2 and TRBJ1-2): GAGVSQSPSNKVTEKGKDVELRCDPISGHTALYWYRQSLGQGLEFLIYFQGNSAPDKSGLPSDRFSAERTGGSVSTLTIQRTQQEDSAVYLCASSLGRVSYGYTFGSGTRLTVV.

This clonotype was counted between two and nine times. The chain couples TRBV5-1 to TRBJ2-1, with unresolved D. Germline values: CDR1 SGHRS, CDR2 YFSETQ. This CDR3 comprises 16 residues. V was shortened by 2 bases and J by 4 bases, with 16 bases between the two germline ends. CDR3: CASSLSSRKSYNEQFF. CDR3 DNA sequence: TGCGCCAGCAGCTTATCGTCTAGGAAGAGTTACAATGAGCAGTTCTTC.

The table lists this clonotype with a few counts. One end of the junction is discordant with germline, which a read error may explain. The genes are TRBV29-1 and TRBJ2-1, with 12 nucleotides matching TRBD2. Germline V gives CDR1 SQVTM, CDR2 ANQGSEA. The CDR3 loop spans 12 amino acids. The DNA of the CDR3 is TGCAGCGTTGAGAGGCTAGCGGGAGGGCTTATCTTC. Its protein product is CSVERLAGGLIF.

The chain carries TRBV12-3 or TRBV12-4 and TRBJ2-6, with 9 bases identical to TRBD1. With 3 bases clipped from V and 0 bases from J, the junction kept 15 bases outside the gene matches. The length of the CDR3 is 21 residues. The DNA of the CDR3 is TGTGCCAGCAGTTTTGGATTATTCACGACAGGGGGAAACTCTGGGGCCAACGTCCTGACTTTC. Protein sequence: CASSFGLFTTGGNSGANVLTF.

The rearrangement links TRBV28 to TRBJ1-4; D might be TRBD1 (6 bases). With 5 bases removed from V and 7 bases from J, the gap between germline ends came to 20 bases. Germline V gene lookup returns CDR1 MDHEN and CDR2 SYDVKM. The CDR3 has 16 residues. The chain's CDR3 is CASSTNPGQGGEKLFF. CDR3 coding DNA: TGTGCCAGCAGTACAAACCCGGGACAAGGGGGTGAAAAACTGTTTTTT.

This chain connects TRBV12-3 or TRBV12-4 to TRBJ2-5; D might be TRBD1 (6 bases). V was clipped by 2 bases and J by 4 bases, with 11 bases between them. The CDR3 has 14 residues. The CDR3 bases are TGTGCCAGCAGTTTACGCACAGGGCGAGAGACCCAGTACTTC. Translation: CASSLRTGRETQYF.

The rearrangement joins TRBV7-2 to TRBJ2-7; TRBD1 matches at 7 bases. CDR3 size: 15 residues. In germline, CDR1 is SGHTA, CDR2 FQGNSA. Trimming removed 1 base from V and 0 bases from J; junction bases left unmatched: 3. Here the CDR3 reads CASSLDAGGSYEQYF. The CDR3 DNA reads TGTGCCAGCAGCTTAGATGCAGGGGGCTCCTACGAGCAGTACTTC.

DNA of the CDR3: TGTGCCAGCAGTGAAGCCCCACGACCGGGACTAGCTGCCAATGAGCAGTTCTTC. It is translated as CASSEAPRPGLAANEQFF. This chain joins TRBV25-1 and TRBJ2-1, with 9 bases fitting TRBD2. CDR3 size: 18 residues. Germline loops: CDR1 MGHDK, CDR2 SYGVNS. The trim removed 2 bases at V and 6 bases at J, leaving 14 bases unmatched.

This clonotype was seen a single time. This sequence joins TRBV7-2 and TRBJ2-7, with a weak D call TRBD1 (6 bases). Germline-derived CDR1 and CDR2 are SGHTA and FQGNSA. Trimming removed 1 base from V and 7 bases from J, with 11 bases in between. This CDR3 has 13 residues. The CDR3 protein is CASSLDRVGEQYF. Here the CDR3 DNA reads TGTGCCAGCAGCTTAGACAGGGTCGGGGAGCAGTACTTC.

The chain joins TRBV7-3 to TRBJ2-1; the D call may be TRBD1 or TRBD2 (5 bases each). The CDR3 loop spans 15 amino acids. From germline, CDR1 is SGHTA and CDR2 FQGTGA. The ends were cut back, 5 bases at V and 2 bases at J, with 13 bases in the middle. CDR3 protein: CASSLGEGPYNEQFF. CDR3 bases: TGTGCCAGCAGCCTTGGAGAGGGGCCCTACAATGAGCAGTTCTTC.

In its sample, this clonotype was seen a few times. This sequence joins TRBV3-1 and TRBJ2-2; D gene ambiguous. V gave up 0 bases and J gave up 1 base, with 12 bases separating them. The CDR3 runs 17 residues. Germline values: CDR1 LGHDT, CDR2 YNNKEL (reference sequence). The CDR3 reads CASSQDMNLLNTGELFF. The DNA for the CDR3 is TGTGCCAGCAGCCAAGATATGAACTTGTTGAACACCGGGGAGCTGTTTTTT.

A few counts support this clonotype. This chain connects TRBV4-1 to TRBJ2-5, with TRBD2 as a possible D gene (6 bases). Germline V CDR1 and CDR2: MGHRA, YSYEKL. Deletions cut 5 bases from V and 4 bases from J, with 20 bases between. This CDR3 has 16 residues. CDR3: CASSRGGPRELETQYF. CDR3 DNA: TGCGCCAGCAGCAGAGGAGGGCCCCGAGAGTTAGAGACCCAGTACTTC.

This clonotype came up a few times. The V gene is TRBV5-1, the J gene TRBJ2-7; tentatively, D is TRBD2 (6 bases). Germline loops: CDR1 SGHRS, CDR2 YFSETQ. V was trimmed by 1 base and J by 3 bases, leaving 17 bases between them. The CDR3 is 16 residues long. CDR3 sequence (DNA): TGCGCCAGCAGCTTGACACCGGGAGAACCAAACTACGAGCAGTACTTC. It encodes CASSLTPGEPNYEQYF.

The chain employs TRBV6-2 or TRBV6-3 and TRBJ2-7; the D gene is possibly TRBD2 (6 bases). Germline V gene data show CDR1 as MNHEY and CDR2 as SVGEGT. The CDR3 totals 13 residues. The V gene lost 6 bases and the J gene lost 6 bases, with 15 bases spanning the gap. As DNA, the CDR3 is TGTGCCAGCAGAACGGGACTGCAGGGCGAGCAGTACTTC. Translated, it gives CASRTGLQGEQYF.